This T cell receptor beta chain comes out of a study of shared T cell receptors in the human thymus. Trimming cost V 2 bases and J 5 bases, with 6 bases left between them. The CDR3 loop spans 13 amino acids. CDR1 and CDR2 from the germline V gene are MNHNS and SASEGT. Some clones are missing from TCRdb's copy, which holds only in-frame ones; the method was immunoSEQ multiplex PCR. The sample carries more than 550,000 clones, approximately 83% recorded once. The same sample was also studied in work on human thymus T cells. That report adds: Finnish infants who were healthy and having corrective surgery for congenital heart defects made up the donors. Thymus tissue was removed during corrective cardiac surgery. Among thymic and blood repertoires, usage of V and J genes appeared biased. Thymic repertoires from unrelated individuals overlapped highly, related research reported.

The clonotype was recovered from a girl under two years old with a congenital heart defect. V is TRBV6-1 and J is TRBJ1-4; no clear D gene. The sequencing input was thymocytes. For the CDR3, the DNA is TGTGCCAGCAGTGAACCCCCAAATGAAAAACTGTTTTTT. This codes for CASSEPPNEKLFF.